This entry lists 30 T cell receptor beta chains sequenced from one sample in a study of blood T cell repertoires in COVID-19. Assay: immunoSEQ multiplex PCR; the TCRdb copy retains only in-frame clones and omits some. The data hold 250,000 to 350,000 clones, with 85% to 90% observed a single time. Sequencing was done on a sample of peripheral blood. These receptors all come from a woman aged 30 to 39 with COVID-19, enrolled during active disease.

This chain links TRBV4-1 with TRBJ2-5; D is perhaps TRBD2 (5 bases). The CDR3 has 18 amino acids. Germline CDR1 is MGHRA and CDR2 is YSYEKL. Deletions cut 2 bases from V and 1 base from J, with 20 bases between. This CDR3 reads CASSQPAGVSRIQETQYF. As DNA, the CDR3 is TGCGCCAGCAGCCAACCCGCCGGGGTTAGTCGGATCCAAGAGACCCAGTACTTC.

The V gene is TRBV4-1, the J gene TRBJ1-1, with 9 bases fitting TRBD1. Germline trimming cut 5 bases from V and 1 base from J; bases unmatched to any gene: 5. Germline V gene lookup returns CDR1 MGHRA and CDR2 YSYEKL. This CDR3 has 15 amino acids. CDR3 nucleotides: TGCGCCAGCAGCGTTCCGGGACAGGGGAACACTGAAGCTTTCTTT. It encodes CASSVPGQGNTEAFF.

The CDR3 loop is CASSQGQGGGNEQFF. The CDR3 bases are TGTGCCAGCAGCCAAGGACAGGGGGGCGGGAATGAGCAGTTCTTC. V is TRBV3-1 (or the pseudogene TRBV3-2) and J is TRBJ2-1; 9 nucleotides match TRBD1. The trim removed 1 base at V and 7 bases at J, leaving 5 bases unmatched. Germline CDR1 LGHDT, CDR2 YNNKEL (reference sequence). The CDR3 is made up of 15 amino acids.

The CDR3 sequence: CATSLTTGDQPQHF. The CDR3 coding sequence is TGTGCCACCAGCCTTACGACAGGGGATCAGCCCCAGCATTTT. The rearrangement uses TRBV15 and TRBJ1-5, with TRBD1 identical over 8 bases. V lost 5 bases to trimming and J lost 5 bases; unmatched junction nucleotides: 5. This CDR3 has 14 residues. Germline V gene sequence: CDR1 LNHNV, CDR2 YYDKDF (reference sequence).

This clone has just one count. This rearrangement joins TRBV10-3 to TRBJ2-1, with 13 bases fitting TRBD2. Per germline, CDR1 ENHRY and CDR2 SYGVKD. V gave up 8 bases and J gave up 3 bases; unmatched junction bases: 4. The CDR3 sequence is 15 residues long. CDR3 region: CAIGTSGTFYNEQFF. The CDR3 DNA reads as TGTGCCATCGGGACTAGCGGGACCTTCTACAATGAGCAGTTCTTC.

V and J are TRBV9 and TRBJ2-7, with a weak D call TRBD2 (5 bases). The CDR3 totals 14 residues. V lost 0 bases and J 3 bases, leaving 10 bases between the germline ends. Germline CDR1 reads SGDLS; CDR2 reads YYNGEE. The CDR3 here is CASSVGSEIYEQYF. CDR3 nucleotide sequence: TGTGCCAGCAGCGTAGGTAGCGAGATCTACGAGCAGTACTTC.

The CDR3 sequence: CASSMTSGKYNEQFF. The CDR3 DNA reads TGTGCCAGTAGTATGACTAGCGGGAAATACAATGAGCAGTTCTTC. The chain combines TRBV19 with TRBJ2-1; the match to TRBD2 covers 11 bases. This CDR3 has 15 amino acids. The V gene's germline CDR1 is LNHDA and CDR2 SQIVND (reference sequence). The V segment lost 3 bases and the J segment 4 bases; nucleotides outside the gene matches: 2.

The chain is built from TRBV6-5 and TRBJ1-3; D remains ambiguous. CDR1 MNHEY and CDR2 SVGAGI come from the germline V gene. CDR3 length equals 14 residues. The germline V and J ends were trimmed by 2 bases and 3 bases, with 8 bases remaining between them. Written as DNA, the CDR3 is TGTGCCAGCAGTTACGTGAGGAGTGGAAACACCATATATTTT. Protein sequence: CASSYVRSGNTIYF.

This sequence joins TRBV7-9 and TRBJ2-7; TRBD1 matches at 11 bases. CDR3 length: 15 amino acids. The trim removed 4 bases at V and 2 bases at J, leaving 4 bases unmatched. Germline lookup yields CDR1 SEHNR and CDR2 FQNEAQ (reference sequence). As DNA, the CDR3 is TGTGCCAGCAGCTCACCGGGACAGGGGGCCTACGAGCAGTACTTC. It translates to CASSSPGQGAYEQYF.

The chain uses TRBV6-5 and TRBJ2-2; no firm D call. The germline CDR1 and CDR2 sequences are MNHEY and SVGAGI. CDR3 length: 13 residues. V lost 10 bases and J 4 bases, leaving 13 bases between the germline ends. This CDR3 is CAIKRLGTGELFF. In DNA, the CDR3 is TGTGCCATCAAACGACTGGGCACCGGGGAGCTGTTTTTT.

This sequence joins TRBV11-2 and TRBJ2-1; 10 bases agree with TRBD2. The CDR3 runs to 15 residues. Unmatched junction bases numbered 4, after V lost 1 base and J lost 7 bases. Germline V gene lookup returns CDR1 SGHAT and CDR2 FQNNGV. CDR3 amino acids: CASSLGLAGSNEQFF. CDR3 bases: TGTGCCAGCAGCTTAGGACTAGCGGGCTCAAATGAGCAGTTCTTC.

This clone was seen more than once but under ten times. V is TRBV28 and J is TRBJ1-6; tentatively, D is TRBD1 (5 bases). Trimming shortened V by 3 bases and J by 10 bases, and 10 bases separated the two germline ends. The CDR3 length is 13 residues. Germline loops: CDR1 MDHEN, CDR2 SYDVKM. The CDR3 region is CASSLGGFSPLHF. CDR3 coding DNA: TGTGCCAGCAGTTTGGGGGGGTTCTCACCCCTCCACTTT. Full variable domain (remainder filled in from reference TRBV28 and TRBJ1-6): DVKVTQSSRYLVKRTGEKVFLECVQDMDHENMFWYRQDPGLGLRLIYFSYDVKMKEKGDIPEGYSVSREKKERFSLILESASTNQTSMYLCASSLGGFSPLHFGNGTRLTVT.

This chain joins TRBV4-2 and TRBJ2-7; D ambiguous. Germline assignment: CDR1 LGHNA and CDR2 YNFKEQ. The V gene lost 0 bases and the J gene lost 3 bases, with 15 bases spanning the gap. The length of the CDR3 is 16 residues. CDR3 protein: CASSQDSADTSYEQYF. The CDR3 DNA follows: TGTGCCAGCAGCCAAGATTCCGCGGATACGAGCTACGAGCAGTACTTC.

The chain is built from TRBV28 and TRBJ2-5; TRBD1 aligns across 9 bases. The CDR3 runs to 16 residues. CDR1 and CDR2 from the germline V gene are MDHEN and SYDVKM. V lost 5 bases, J lost 1 base, and 8 bases stayed unmatched. The CDR3 here is CASSKSGTGTQETQYF. As DNA, the CDR3 is TGTGCCAGCAGTAAGTCCGGGACAGGGACCCAAGAGACCCAGTACTTC.

The CDR3 DNA is TGTGCCTGGAGTGTTTGGCTCGAAGAAAAACTGTTTTTT. This codes for CAWSVWLEEKLFF. This rearrangement joins TRBV30 to TRBJ1-4; D is uncertain. CDR3 size: 13 residues. Germline V CDR1 and CDR2: GTSNPN, SVGIG (reference sequence). The ends were cut back, 0 bases at V and 8 bases at J, with 10 bases in the middle.

The chain is built from TRBV2 and TRBJ2-7, with D maybe TRBD1 (5 bases). The V and J ends lost 5 bases and 1 base respectively, with 9 bases between them. The CDR3 length is 13 residues. Germline V gene lookup returns CDR1 SNHLY and CDR2 FYNNEI. The CDR3 is CASSLGVSYEQYF. The CDR3 bases are TGTGCCAGCAGTCTAGGGGTGTCCTACGAGCAGTACTTC. The variable domain in full, completed from reference TRBV2 and TRBJ2-7, reads EPEVTQTPSHQVTQMGQEVILRCVPISNHLYFYWYRQILGQKVEFLVSFYNNEISEKSEIFDDQFSVERPDGSNFTLKIRSTKLEDSAMYFCASSLGVSYEQYFGPGTRLTVT.

As concerns this clone: This likely came from a read error, as a far larger clone is one base away. V usage is TRBV3-1 (or the pseudogene TRBV3-2) and J usage is TRBJ2-7, with TRBD1 matching 7 bases. Germline CDR1 and CDR2: LGHDT and YNNKEL (reference sequence). The CDR3 extends over 13 amino acids. This chain's CDR3 is CACSSRDSYEQYF. The CDR3 region has the DNA TGTGCCTGCAGCTCCCGGGACAGCTACGAGCAGTACTTC.

V usage is TRBV5-5 and J usage is TRBJ1-4, with 7 bases matching TRBD1. The CDR3 is made up of 15 amino acids. V shed 4 bases and J 6 bases; nucleotides not matched to a gene: 9. Germline V gives CDR1 SGHKS, CDR2 YYEKEE (reference sequence). DNA for the CDR3: TGTGCCAGCAGCGGACGGGACAGTCTATATGAAAAACTGTTTTTT. This encodes CASSGRDSLYEKLFF.

This clone has only one observation. The rearrangement links TRBV14 to TRBJ1-5; D perhaps matches TRBD1 (6 bases). CDR1 is SGHDN and CDR2 is FVKESK in the germline V gene. This CDR3 region has 16 residues. V gave up 0 bases and J gave up 5 bases, with 14 bases separating them. The DNA for the CDR3 is TGTGCCAGCAGCCAAGATGTCCGGGGGGCTTATCAGCCCCAGCATTTT. This encodes CASSQDVRGAYQPQHF.

This clone was counted a single time. The gene calls are TRBV6-5 and TRBJ2-1, with D hard to call. V lost 0 bases and J lost 4, with 13 bases in between. Germline CDR1 is MNHEY and CDR2 is SVGAGI. The CDR3 sequence is 16 residues long. Written as DNA, the CDR3 is TGTGCCAGCAGTTACTCAACGACTTACGTTTACAATGAGCAGTTCTTC. Amino acids: CASSYSTTYVYNEQFF.

This chain connects TRBV28 to TRBJ1-1; D unresolved. V lost 3 bases to trimming and J lost 3 bases, with 5 bases between them. The CDR3 totals 12 residues. Germline CDR1 MDHEN, CDR2 SYDVKM. CDR3 residues: CASSLLDTEAFF. Here the CDR3 DNA reads TGTGCCAGCAGTTTGTTAGACACTGAAGCTTTCTTT.

The J gene is TRBJ1-2, the V gene TRBV28; 7 bases fit TRBD1. CDR3 size: 12 residues. Per germline, CDR1 MDHEN and CDR2 SYDVKM. Unmatched junction bases numbered 2, after V lost 6 bases and J lost 4 bases. The CDR3 protein is CASRTGIYGYTF. CDR3 nucleotides: TGTGCCAGCAGGACAGGGATCTATGGCTACACCTTC.

This chain connects TRBV14 to TRBJ1-1; D not certain. V shed 4 bases and J shed 3 bases, with 15 bases lying between them. CDR1 is SGHDN and CDR2 is FVKESK in the germline V gene. The CDR3 totals 15 residues. The CDR3 nucleotides are TGTGCCAGCAGCCCCCTCAGTTTTGCATACACTGAAGCTTTCTTT. It encodes CASSPLSFAYTEAFF.

This chain joins TRBV7-2 and TRBJ1-5; possibly TRBD1 for D (5 bases). There are 13 residues in the CDR3. The germline V gene encodes CDR1 SGHTA and CDR2 FQGNSA. V was shortened by 2 bases and J by 8 bases, with 10 bases between the two germline ends. The CDR3 sequence is CASSLIKGKPQHF. CDR3 nucleotides: TGTGCCAGCAGCTTAATTAAGGGGAAGCCCCAGCATTTT.

The rearrangement links TRBV27 to TRBJ2-1, with 9 bases aligning to TRBD2. With V trimmed by 4 bases and J by 4 bases, 8 bases remained unmatched. The CDR3 consists of 16 residues. The germline V gene has CDR1 MNHEY and CDR2 SMNVEV (reference sequence). The CDR3 DNA reads as TGTGCCAGCAGTTCCCCGAGCGGGGGGTCTTACAATGAGCAGTTCTTC. Translation gives CASSSPSGGSYNEQFF.

V and J are TRBV4-2 and TRBJ2-1, with 16 bases aligning to TRBD2. Looked up from germline, CDR1 is LGHNA and CDR2 is YNFKEQ. J lost 9 bases, V lost 3 bases, and 8 bases had no gene match. The CDR3 runs 17 residues. This CDR3 reads CASSQDSGTSGRVEQFF. The DNA for the CDR3 is TGTGCCAGCAGCCAGGACTCCGGGACTAGCGGGAGGGTTGAGCAGTTCTTC.

The V gene is TRBV30, the J gene TRBJ2-7, with D perhaps matching TRBD1 (5 bases). V lost 3 bases and J lost 2, with 11 bases in between. CDR3 length equals 13 residues. Per germline, CDR1 GTSNPN and CDR2 SVGIG (reference sequence). The CDR3 bases are TGTGCCTGGAGGGACACCTTAACCTACGAGCAGTACTTC. It codes for CAWRDTLTYEQYF.

The rearrangement joins TRBV11-2 to TRBJ1-1; the match to TRBD1 covers 8 bases. The V and J ends lost 0 bases and 2 bases, in that order; junction bases with no gene match: 2. The CDR3 runs 15 residues. The germline V gene encodes CDR1 SGHAT and CDR2 FQNNGV. The CDR3 DNA reads TGTGCCAGCAGCTTAGATCAGGGGGCAAACACTGAAGCTTTCTTT. This translates into CASSLDQGANTEAFF.

V usage is TRBV10-1 and J usage is TRBJ2-7, with D maybe TRBD1 (5 bases). V dropped 6 bases and J dropped 1 base, with 13 bases sitting between them. The germline V gene has CDR1 WNHNN and CDR2 SYGVQD (reference sequence). The CDR3 runs to 14 residues. CDR3 DNA sequence: TGCGCCAGCAGGGGGCGAATCGGTTCCTACGAGCAGTACTTC. Residues: CASRGRIGSYEQYF.

The chain recombines TRBV11-2 with TRBJ2-7; TRBD1 aligns across 10 bases. The CDR3 spans 16 residues. CDR1 and CDR2 (germline): SGHAT, FQNNGV. J was trimmed by 5 bases and V by 2 bases; bases with no gene match: 9. The CDR3 nucleotides read TGTGCCAGCAGCTTAACCCCGGGACAGGGGAAAGACGAGCAGTACTTC. Its translation is CASSLTPGQGKDEQYF.